A single sample gave rise to the 8 T cell receptor beta chains below, sequenced in a study of identical twins (dated by TCRdb to about 2016). Library preparation employed 5' RACE. The sequencer was an Illumina HiSeq 2000. The public sequencing data were trimmed at Q25 with fastp and processed into clonotypes with MiXCR by TCRdb, which kept only in-frame beta chains. A single entry per CDR3 protein holds the most common genes and DNA from its merged rows. This sample holds roughly 290,000 distinct CDR3 sequences; around 9.7% were observed only once. The ten most abundant clones make up approximately 7% of the sample. These data also featured in a second study, about yellow fever vaccine responses in identical twins.

The sequenced sample consisted of CD8+ T cells sorted from blood. The receptors were gathered from a woman under 30 in good health.

The sample holds a few counts of this clonotype. The chain has TRBV29-1 and TRBJ2-7; a possible D gene is TRBD1 (6 bases). V dropped 1 base and J dropped 7 bases, with 11 bases sitting between them. CDR3 length: 12 amino acids. Per germline, CDR1 SQVTM and CDR2 ANQGSEA. CDR3 loop: CSVEALDSEQYF. As DNA, the CDR3 is TGCAGCGTTGAAGCCCTGGACAGTGAGCAGTACTTC.

Ten or more counts support this clonotype. The V gene is TRBV28, the J gene TRBJ2-5; 7 bases fit TRBD1. V shed 3 bases, J shed 3 bases, and the junction held 10 bases outside the gene matches. Germline V gene lookup returns CDR1 MDHEN and CDR2 SYDVKM. This CDR3 contains 16 residues. The CDR3 DNA reads as TGTGCCAGCAGTTTGCCTACAGGGGCCCTTGAAGAGACCCAGTACTTC. Encoded protein: CASSLPTGALEETQYF.

This clonotype was observed a few times. The chain joins TRBV7-9 to TRBJ2-1; 9 bases fit TRBD1. Germline V gene lookup returns CDR1 SEHNR and CDR2 FQNEAQ (reference sequence). V gave up 5 bases and J gave up 8 bases; unmatched junction bases: 7. CDR3 length equals 14 residues. CDR3 sequence: CASSIRDRVHEQFF. The CDR3 DNA reads as TGTGCCAGCAGCATCCGGGACAGGGTTCATGAGCAGTTCTTC.

The CDR3: CASSLRWGTEAFF. CDR3 nucleotides: TGTGCCAGCAGTTTAAGGTGGGGCACTGAAGCTTTCTTT. This chain joins TRBV27 and TRBJ1-1; D not resolved. Per germline, CDR1 MNHEY and CDR2 SMNVEV (reference sequence). Deletions cut 2 bases from V and 4 bases from J, with 8 bases between. This CDR3 region has 13 residues.

This CDR3 reads CASSFRQGGDQPQHF. CDR3 nucleotide sequence: TGCGCCAGCAGCTTCCGACAGGGGGGAGATCAGCCCCAGCATTTT. The chain recombines TRBV4-1 with TRBJ1-5; the match to TRBD1 covers 9 bases. Germline CDR1 MGHRA, CDR2 YSYEKL. The V and J ends lost 5 bases and 5 bases, in that order; junction bases with no gene match: 7. The CDR3 consists of 15 residues.

The sample holds a few counts of this clonotype. V and J are TRBV6-2 or TRBV6-3 and TRBJ2-1; 9 bases map to TRBD2. The CDR3 sequence is 15 residues long. V lost 6 bases, J lost 4 bases, and 7 bases stayed unmatched. CDR1 is MNHEY, CDR2 SVGEGT, per germline. The CDR3 sequence is CASSPTGLAYNEQFF. CDR3 DNA: TGTGCCAGCAGCCCTACGGGACTAGCTTACAATGAGCAGTTCTTC.

The rearrangement links TRBV20-1 to TRBJ2-2, with a possible D match to TRBD1 (6 bases). Per germline, CDR1 DFQATT and CDR2 SNEGSKA (reference sequence). Trimming took off 7 bases at V and 1 base at J, with 7 bases between the two ends. The CDR3 sequence is 12 residues long. In DNA form, the CDR3 reads TGCAGTGGGGACAAGAACACCGGGGAGCTGTTTTTT. This encodes CSGDKNTGELFF.

This clonotype was seen a single time. V usage is TRBV4-1 and J usage is TRBJ1-2; no definite D call. The CDR3 loop spans 14 amino acids. In germline, CDR1 is MGHRA, CDR2 YSYEKL. Trimming left V 1 base short and J 7 bases short, with 13 bases between. The CDR3 loop reads CASSQGRILGGYTF. CDR3 DNA: TGCGCCAGCAGCCAAGGACGAATTTTAGGTGGCTACACCTTC.